These T cell receptor beta chains were read from a single sample in a study of cytomegalovirus exposure and HLA in healthy donors. Libraries were prepared by immunoSEQ multiplex PCR; TCRdb keeps only in-frame clonotypes and omits some of them. In the table there are some 130,000 clones, roughly four fifths of which are singletons. Material: PBMCs. Every receptor here comes from a man aged 25-45 years in good health and CMV-seronegative. The CDR3 runs from the conserved cysteine through the conserved F or W. D genes are given only for firm matches. Clone size is given for some rows only: seen once, a few or many times, or a class if the clone is expanded.

j_call clone_size v_call d_call cdr3_nt cdr3_aa
TRBJ1-4 . TRBV11-2 . TGTGCCAGCAGCCCAGGACAGTCCAAGGAAAAACTGTTTTTT CASSPGQSKEKLFF
TRBJ1-6 . TRBV4-2 . TGTGCCAGCAGCCAAGAAGACAGAAATAATTCACCCCTCCACTTT CASSQEDRNNSPLHF
TRBJ1-1 . TRBV7-9 TRBD1 TGTGCCAGCACCCAAGACAGGGGGCTCACTGAAGCTTTCTTT CASTQDRGLTEAFF
TRBJ1-1 . TRBV6-5 . TGTGCCAGCAGTTACTCAGGGGTCTCCAACACTGAAGCTTTCTTT CASSYSGVSNTEAFF
TRBJ2-3 few TRBV28 TRBD2 TGTGCCAGCAGTTTAGGAAGAACTAGCGTTGGTCCAGATACGCAGTATTTT CASSLGRTSVGPDTQYF
TRBJ2-7 . TRBV6-6 . TGTGCCAGCAGTTCCAGGGGTTACGAGCAGTACTTC CASSSRGYEQYF
TRBJ1-2 . TRBV29-1 TRBD1 TGCAGCGTCTACAACACCGGGACAGGGGGTTTGTATGGCTACACCTTC CSVYNTGTGGLYGYTF
TRBJ1-5 . TRBV28 . TGTGCCAGCAGCTCGCCAGATCAGCCCCAGCATTTT CASSSPDQPQHF
TRBJ1-1 . TRBV29-1 TRBD1 TGCAGCGTTGAAGGGGCGCCTGACAGGGTCACTGAAGCTTTCTTT CSVEGAPDRVTEAFF
TRBJ1-2 . TRBV5-1 TRBD1 TGCGCCAGCAGCCCCGCCCAGGGGGCCGAGGGCGGCTACACCTTC CASSPAQGAEGGYTF
TRBJ2-7 once TRBV28 . TGTGCCAGCAGTTCCCCAGGGGAAGGGGGCTACGAGCAGTACTTC CASSSPGEGGYEQYF
TRBJ2-7 . TRBV19 . TGTGCCAGTAGTGGGGAGTGGAGCGAGCAGTACTTC CASSGEWSEQYF
TRBJ1-3 few TRBV7-2 TRBD1 TGTGCCAGCAGCTTCCTACAGGGGATTGGAAACACCATATATTTT CASSFLQGIGNTIYF
TRBJ2-7 . TRBV6-5 TRBD1 TGTGCCAGCAGACGGGACAGGGGTTACGAGCAGTACTTC CASRRDRGYEQYF
TRBJ1-2 . TRBV28 TRBD1 TGTGCCAGCAGTTTGACAGGGGCGGACTATGGCTACACCTTC CASSLTGADYGYTF
TRBJ1-6 . TRBV6-1 TRBD1 TGTGCCAGCTCCGACAGGGAGAATTCACCCCTCCACTTT CASSDRENSPLHF
TRBJ2-3 . TRBV21-1 . TGTGCCAGCAGCAAAGCGGCCGGTGGGACTAGCGGGGAAGGCGATACGCAGTATTTT CASSKAAGGTSGEGDTQYF
TRBJ2-5 few TRBV5-4 . TGTGCCAGCAGCTTACGGGACACCCAAGAGACCCAGTACTTC CASSLRDTQETQYF
TRBJ2-3 few TRBV10-1 TRBD2 TGCGCCAGCTCCAACGGGCTAGCGGGGGGGTCCACAGATACGCAGTATTTT CASSNGLAGGSTDTQYF
TRBJ2-1 . TRBV9 . TGTGCCAGCAGCCCTTACGGAGGGGAGGACTCCAATGAGCAGTTCTTC CASSPYGGEDSNEQFF
TRBJ2-7 . TRBV6-5 . TGTGCCAGCAGGGCCGCTAGCGTCTCCTACGAGCAGTACTTC CASRAASVSYEQYF
TRBJ2-5 . TRBV19 TRBD1 TGTGCCAGTAGTCAAAGACAGGGTGGCAGGGAGACCCAGTACTTC CASSQRQGGRETQYF
TRBJ2-7 . TRBV6-5 . TGTGCCAGCAGTGAAGGGGGGGGCTTCGAGCAGTACTTC CASSEGGGFEQYF
TRBJ1-2 few TRBV6-6 . TGTGCCAGCAGTTATTTAGTTAACTATGGCTACACCTTC CASSYLVNYGYTF
TRBJ2-4 . TRBV5-6 . TGTGCCAGCAGCGCTTCGAGCGAAGGTACCGGTTCTATCAGTCAGTACTTC CASSASSEGTGSISQYF
TRBJ1-5 . TRBV5-1 TRBD1 TGCGCCAGCAGCTTGGAGGGGGCAGATTATCAGCCCCAGCATTTT CASSLEGADYQPQHF
TRBJ2-1 . TRBV7-9 TRBD2 TGTTCCAGCAGCTTAGGGGGACTAGCGGGAGTGAATGAGCAGTTCTTC CSSSLGGLAGVNEQFF
TRBJ1-2 . TRBV14 TRBD1 TGTGCCAGCAGCCCTCAGACAGGGAGTCGCTACACCTTC CASSPQTGSRYTF
TRBJ2-1 few TRBV7-7 TRBD1 TGTGCCAGCAGCTATGGACAGGGGAGGGACAGTGAGCAGTTCTTC CASSYGQGRDSEQFF
TRBJ1-1 few TRBV5-1 TRBD1 TGCGCCAGCAGCTGGTGGACAGGGGATCACACTGAAGCTTTCTTT CASSWWTGDHTEAFF
TRBJ2-3 . TRBV30 TRBD1 TGTGCCTGGAGTACTGCCCTACAGGGGAGCACAGATACGCAGTATTTT CAWSTALQGSTDTQYF
TRBJ1-2 . TRBV19 . TGTGCCAGTAGTATAAACCAGGGATTGGGTGACTACACCTTC CASSINQGLGDYTF